This T cell receptor (beta chain) was documented in a study of CD8 T cells in ankylosing spondylitis. This clonotype came up many times. What it recognizes is unknown. MiXCR was run by TCRdb on the 5' RACE reads, yielding one entry per CDR3 protein. This table holds 75,000 to 95,000 distinct CDR3 sequences, about 8.3% found once. Study conclusions and caveats: What appeared characteristic of ankylosing spondylitis blood was a TCR beta motif of eight highly homologous variants.

This CDR3 comprises 15 residues. The V gene's germline CDR1 is SGHRS and CDR2 YFSETQ. Trimming took 2 bases from V and 3 from J, leaving 13 bases between them. The rearrangement links TRBV5-1 to TRBJ2-3, with D perhaps matching TRBD2 (5 bases). Input material: blood, either unsorted or a sorted T cell fraction (not recorded which). This TCR was recovered from a male donor with ankylosing spondylitis. The chain's CDR3 is CASSLERTGTDTQYF. The CDR3 DNA reads as TGCGCCAGCAGCTTAGAGCGAACGGGGACAGATACGCAGTATTTT.